This TCR beta chain was documented in a study of blood T cell repertoires in COVID-19. In the study overall: Sources were T cells, B-cell-depleted T cells, or PBMCs; the material itself was cDNA or gDNA.

This clone was observed a handful of times. In the original analysis: Estimation of nucleated cell counts was performed using reference gene primer amplification. Repertoires were generated with immunoSEQ multiplex PCR, while TCRdb's copy carries only in-frame clones and drops some. V and J calls and clone size are those listed in that table; D and trimming were worked out from the DNA. The repertoire has some 80,000 clones, roughly 80% of them found once; the top ten carry roughly a third. Enrolment of Seattle patients took place during active infection, and they were followed longitudinally. The CDR3 runs 14 residues. The germline V gene encodes CDR1 LGHNA and CDR2 YSLEER. The ends lost 6 bases at V and 4 bases at J; junction bases unmatched: 6.

Specimen: peripheral blood. The chain combines TRBV4-3 with TRBJ1-1, with TRBD1 identical over 9 bases. This TCR was recovered from a man in his sixties with COVID-19, enrolled during active disease. The CDR3 loop is CASSKGTGFTEAFF. CDR3 bases: TGCGCCAGCAGTAAGGGGACAGGGTTCACTGAAGCTTTCTTT.